The rows below give T cell receptor beta chains drawn from one sample of a study of CD8+ T cells in alopecia areata. Measured with immunoSEQ multiplex PCR; TCRdb has only the in-frame clones, and not every one. Of fewer than 250,000 clones listed, around 65% are singletons. The sequenced sample was CD4+ T cells sorted from blood, obtained at week 4, from a patient treated with tofacitinib. The receptors derive from a human donor with alopecia areata. CDR3s include the opening cysteine and the closing phenylalanine or tryptophan. The order of the fields is J gene, clone size, V gene, D gene, CDR3 protein, CDR3 DNA. The D gene is left open where the match is weak. Only some rows state a clone size, as once, few, many or a class for expanded clones.

J: TRBJ1-3; size: few; V: TRBV14; D: -; CDR3: CASSQTGHPRNTIYF; DNA: TGTGCCAGCAGCCAGACGGGACACCCGAGAAACACCATATATTTT
J: TRBJ1-1; size: -; V: TRBV5-1; D: -; CDR3: CASILGLLAFF; DNA: TGCGCCAGCATCCTTGGTCTCCTGGCTTTCTTT
J: TRBJ2-3; size: -; V: TRBV27; D: TRBD2; CDR3: CASSLSPSGATDTQYF; DNA: TGTGCCAGCAGTTTATCTCCTAGCGGGGCCACAGATACGCAGTATTTT
J: TRBJ2-5; size: few; V: TRBV15; D: -; CDR3: CATSTMGVSVETQYF; DNA: TGTGCCACCAGCACCATGGGAGTTTCGGTCGAGACCCAGTACTTC
J: TRBJ1-1; size: -; V: TRBV2; D: -; CDR3: CASNPLAGNTEAFF; DNA: TGTGCCAGCAACCCCCTGGCAGGGAACACTGAAGCTTTCTTT
J: TRBJ1-2; size: -; V: TRBV30; D: -; CDR3: CAWSVTRGGFDHGYTF; DNA: TGTGCCTGGAGTGTAACAAGAGGGGGTTTCGACCATGGCTACACCTTC
J: TRBJ2-1; size: -; V: TRBV6-5; D: -; CDR3: CASSYDTGNYNEQFF; DNA: TGTGCCAGCAGTTACGATACAGGGAACTACAATGAGCAGTTCTTC
J: TRBJ2-5; size: -; V: TRBV25-1; D: TRBD2; CDR3: CASSANSGGAETQYF; DNA: TGTGCCAGCAGTGCCAATAGCGGGGGGGCGGAGACCCAGTACTTC
J: TRBJ2-6; size: -; V: TRBV10-2; D: -; CDR3: CASSLTAGANVLTF; DNA: TGCGCCAGCAGTCTGACAGCTGGGGCCAACGTCCTGACTTTC
J: TRBJ1-5; size: -; V: TRBV19; D: -; CDR3: CASETGLKQPQHF; DNA: TGTGCCAGTGAAACAGGGTTAAAACAGCCCCAGCATTTT
J: TRBJ2-2; size: -; V: TRBV9; D: -; CDR3: CASAPDLNTGELFF; DNA: TGTGCCAGCGCGCCGGACCTTAACACCGGGGAGCTGTTTTTT
J: TRBJ2-3; size: few; V: TRBV6-5; D: TRBD2; CDR3: CASRTGTSSSDTQYF; DNA: TGTGCCAGCAGAACCGGGACTAGTAGTTCAGATACGCAGTATTTT
J: TRBJ1-5; size: -; V: TRBV5-4; D: TRBD1; CDR3: CASSLGTGDQPQHF; DNA: TGTGCCAGCAGCTTGGGGACAGGGGATCAGCCCCAGCATTTT
J: TRBJ2-1; size: -; V: TRBV2; D: -; CDR3: CASSYTYNEQFF; DNA: TGTGCCAGCAGCTACACCTACAATGAGCAGTTCTTC
J: TRBJ1-1; size: once; V: TRBV2; D: -; CDR3: CASSVSNTEAFF; DNA: TGTGCCAGCAGTGTTTCGAACACTGAAGCTTTCTTT
J: TRBJ1-2; size: -; V: TRBV30; D: -; CDR3: CAWNKMRDTSNYGYTF; DNA: TGTGCCTGGAATAAAATGCGGGACACTTCTAACTATGGCTACACCTTC
J: TRBJ1-2; size: -; V: TRBV10-1; D: TRBD1; CDR3: CASSRDRGETGYTF; DNA: TGCGCCAGCAGTCGCGACAGGGGTGAAACTGGCTACACCTTC
J: TRBJ2-7; size: -; V: TRBV5-1; D: -; CDR3: CASSLEGLEQYF; DNA: TGCGCCAGCAGCTTGGAAGGGCTTGAGCAGTACTTC
J: TRBJ2-2; size: -; V: TRBV29-1; D: -; CDR3: CNVARQNTGELFF; DNA: TGCAACGTTGCGCGGCAGAACACCGGGGAGCTGTTTTTT
J: TRBJ1-1; size: -; V: TRBV14; D: TRBD1; CDR3: CASSAWTGPNTEAFF; DNA: TGTGCCAGCAGCGCATGGACAGGACCTAACACTGAAGCTTTCTTT
J: TRBJ1-5; size: few; V: TRBV14; D: -; CDR3: CASSGGFNQPQHF; DNA: TGTGCCAGCTCCGGGGGTTTCAATCAGCCCCAGCATTTT
J: TRBJ1-5; size: few; V: TRBV4-2; D: -; CDR3: CASSQDHKGGRQPQHF; DNA: TGTGCCAGCAGCCAAGATCATAAGGGAGGGCGGCAGCCCCAGCATTTT
J: TRBJ2-1; size: once; V: TRBV7-3; D: -; CDR3: CASSPGSYNEQFF; DNA: TGTGCCAGCAGCCCCGGCTCCTACAATGAGCAGTTCTTC
J: TRBJ1-6; size: once; V: TRBV30; D: -; CDR3: CAWSGRSNSPLHF; DNA: TGTGCCTGGAGCGGGAGGAGTAATTCACCCCTCCACTTT
J: TRBJ2-2; size: -; V: TRBV5-1; D: TRBD1; CDR3: CASSPGGANTGELFF; DNA: TGCGCCAGCAGCCCAGGGGGAGCGAACACCGGGGAGCTGTTTTTT
J: TRBJ2-6; size: -; V: TRBV2; D: -; CDR3: CASRKGLSGANVLTF; DNA: TGTGCCAGCAGAAAGGGGCTCTCTGGGGCCAACGTCCTGACTTTC
J: TRBJ1-6; size: -; V: TRBV7-2; D: TRBD1; CDR3: CASSLTGESPLHF; DNA: TGTGCCAGCAGCTTAACAGGGGAATCACCCCTCCACTTT